A selection of T cell receptor beta chains follows, all from one sample in a study of CD8 T cells in Susac syndrome. One entry per CDR3 protein results from TCRdb running MiXCR on the immunoSEQ multiplex PCR reads. Of approximately 53,000 distinct CDR3 sequences in the sample, 93% were seen once. Sequencing was carried out using CD8+ T cells from PBMCs. Every receptor here comes from a human donor with multiple sclerosis. The CDR3 runs from the conserved cysteine through the conserved F or W. Part of the rows lack a size; the others show once, few, many or a class for expanded clones.

. | TRBV7-9 | CASNTGALYYGYTF
. | TRBV27 | CASSPQGRDQPQHF
. | TRBV6-1 | CASSVWDRVYNEQFF
. | TRBV7-9 | CASSPLAGSNQPQHF
. | TRBV18 | CASSPPNGGLRDEQFF
. | TRBV4-1 | CASSRRGSSNQPQHF
few | TRBV28 | CASSLTGDTEAFF
. | TRBV5-1 | CASSLMHRAGYQETQYF
. | TRBV2 | CARGTANQPQHF
. | TRBV21-1 | CASSNRTSGKNYEQYF
once | TRBV4-1 | CASSQVMGYYEQYF
. | TRBV6-5 | CASSSLSAGGPKDEQFF
. | TRBV7-9 | CASRTGALSSYNEQFF
. | TRBV7-9 | CASSLAGGAGQNIQYF
. | TRBV5-1 | CASGPGGTEAFF
. | TRBV7-9 | CASSLGPDGPFQETQYF
. | TRBV5-5 | CASSLGTGGDSNQPQHF
. | TRBV12-5 | CASGLTQSYDTQYF
. | TRBV7-8 | CASSLAKGLNTEAFF
once | TRBV12-3/TRBV12-4 | CASSPYPTTGENIQYF
. | TRBV12-5 | CASGSTGDYNSPLHF
. | TRBV12-3/TRBV12-4 | CASSKGVLGQFF
once | TRBV20-1 | CSARYLRTLNYGYTF
. | TRBV19 | CASSTRQASSYEQYF
. | TRBV6-1 | CASSELTEEYWVGYTF
. | TRBV12-3/TRBV12-4 | CASSSGNEQFF
. | TRBV21-1 | CASSSRGGHDTEAFF
. | TRBV14 | CASSQEAPRNNEQFF
. | TRBV9 | CASSETALNTEAFF
. | TRBV7-9 | CASSFLTTGHTEAFF
. | TRBV19 | CASSLPGQLRETQYF
. | TRBV30 | CAWTGIYTDTQYF
. | TRBV3-1 | CASGWGLTEAFF
. | TRBV2 | CASSEIAGSQETQYF
. | TRBV10-2 | CAAAAEPYEQYF
. | TRBV12-3/TRBV12-4 | CASSLGGSAPLMGGYTF
. | TRBV7-9 | CASSRGSDTQYF
. | TRBV9 | CASSVGRTGGVTGELFF
. | TRBV5-4 | CASSLVGDHEQFF
once | TRBV7-9 | CASSFRGHGYTF
. | TRBV29-1 | CSVLLVGDTQYF
. | TRBV4-3 | CASSQGFTGNTEAFF
. | TRBV7-2 | CASTGPNIQYF
. | TRBV7-9 | CASSQTSGATDTQYF
. | TRBV25-1 | CASSWSGGGTEAFF
once | TRBV3-1 | CASSPLGGGAENEQFF
. | TRBV6-4 | CASSPDGDRGPQHF
. | TRBV2 | CASSGQGVNVYTF
. | TRBV5-6 | CASSRQGRAETQYF
. | TRBV29-1 | CSVPSGSGELFF
. | TRBV2 | CASSDFGVVQFVYGYTF
. | TRBV4-1 | CASSQDREYSPLHF
. | TRBV7-9 | CASGWVAGLEQYF
. | TRBV5-1 | CASSFWVNTGELFF
. | TRBV25-1 | CASSELGPARYREGEQYF
. | TRBV14 | CASSQSGTYEQYF
. | TRBV2 | CTVRGLGNEQFF
. | TRBV27 | CASSTGTSGYNEQFF
. | TRBV29-1 | CSAVAVGSEQYF
. | TRBV7-9 | CATHAGAGDYGYTF